This T cell receptor beta chain was sequenced in a study of Graves' ophthalmopathy and Graves' hyperthyroidism. Germline V gene lookup returns CDR1 SEHNR and CDR2 FQNEAQ (reference sequence). V was shortened by 3 bases and J by 5 bases, with 16 bases between the two germline ends. This CDR3 is built from 15 residues. This clonotype was seen a handful of times. The target antigen is unknown. Beta-chain TCR CDR3 regions were amplified from RNA transcripts. Second-round multiplex PCR came after a first-round RT-PCR that employed HTBI primers. One entry per CDR3 protein results from TCRdb running MiXCR on the multiplex PCR reads. This sample carries 650,000 to 900,000 distinct CDR3 sequences, around 40% of them seen once, and the ten largest clones take around 40%. Regarding the study as a whole: The blood repertoire also included most expanded thyroid clonotypes above 0.001 frequency.

Sequencing was carried out using peripheral blood. The source is an adult man with Graves' ophthalmopathy. This rearrangement joins TRBV7-9 to TRBJ2-5, with D possibly being TRBD2 (6 bases). The CDR3 DNA reads as TGTGCCAGCAGCTTCGTGGGCGGGATCGGGGAGACCCAGTACTTC. Translation gives CASSFVGGIGETQYF.